Detailed here is one T cell receptor beta chain. The antigen remains unidentified. The data stem from a study of blood T cells in healthy people across ages. Study outcomes and limitations: CMV infection status of these donors was not known. Measured against age, TCR beta diversity per million T cells decreased in a roughly linear manner. Comparison with aged donors showed that long-lived donors had more naive CD4+ cells and higher diversity.

V shed 4 bases and J shed 1 base, with 7 bases lying between them. There are 13 residues in the CDR3. Germline-derived CDR1 and CDR2 are KGHDR and SFDVKD. Then a second PCR, running roughly 7 to 11 cycles, was carried out with a sample-barcoded 5' primer and a J-beta primer mix. Every single cDNA molecule received a tag from a template-switch adaptor with 12 random nucleotides. TCRdb recomputed calls from the 5' RACE reads with MiXCR, one row per CDR3 protein. The sample records over 1,200,000 distinct CDR3 sequences, approximately 59% being singletons. This TCR was sampled from a man between 18 and 35 years old in good health. The specimen was blood. The chain recombines TRBV24-1 with TRBJ2-7; a weak D match, TRBD1 (5 bases). CDR3 protein: CATSEGHSYEQYF. The CDR3 DNA sequence: TGTGCCACCAGTGAGGGGCATTCCTACGAGCAGTACTTC.